This T cell receptor (beta chain) was captured by sequencing in a study of blood T cell repertoires in COVID-19. Study context: There were acute and convalescent COVID-19 samples, and they came from the United States, Italy and Spain. PBMCs, B-cell-depleted T cells, or T cells were the source of the cDNA or gDNA that made up the material.

Produced via immunoSEQ multiplex PCR; TCRdb's table is partial and in-frame only. The sample records roughly 48,000 clones, around 80% being singletons. The TCR originated in a human donor in a cohort sampled during active COVID-19. The material sequenced was peripheral blood.

CDR3 sequence: CASSLLNQETQYF. Here the CDR3 DNA reads TGTGCCAGCTCACTCTTAAACCAAGAGACCCAGTACTTC. The chain employs TRBV18 and TRBJ2-5, with D hard to call. CDR1 KGHSH and CDR2 LQKENI come from the germline V gene. V was clipped by 4 bases and J by 0 bases, with 6 bases between them. The CDR3 consists of 13 residues.